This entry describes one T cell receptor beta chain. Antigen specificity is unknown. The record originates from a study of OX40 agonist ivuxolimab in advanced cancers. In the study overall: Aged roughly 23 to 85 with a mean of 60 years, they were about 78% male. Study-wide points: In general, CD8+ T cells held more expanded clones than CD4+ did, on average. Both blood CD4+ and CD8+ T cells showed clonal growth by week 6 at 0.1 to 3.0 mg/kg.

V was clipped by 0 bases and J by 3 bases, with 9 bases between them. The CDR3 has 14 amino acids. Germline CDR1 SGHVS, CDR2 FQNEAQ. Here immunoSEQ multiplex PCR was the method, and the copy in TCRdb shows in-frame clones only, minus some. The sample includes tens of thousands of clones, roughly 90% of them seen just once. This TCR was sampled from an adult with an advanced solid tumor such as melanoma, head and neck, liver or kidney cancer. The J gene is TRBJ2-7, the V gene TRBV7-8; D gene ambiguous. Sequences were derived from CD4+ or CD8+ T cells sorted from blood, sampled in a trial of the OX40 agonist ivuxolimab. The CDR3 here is CASSLAPSSYEQYF. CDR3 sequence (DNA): TGTGCCAGCAGCTTAGCCCCCAGCAGCTACGAGCAGTACTTC.